These T cell receptor beta chains were read from a single sample in a study of blood T cell repertoires in COVID-19. The assay was immunoSEQ multiplex PCR, and TCRdb's table has in-frame clones only and misses some. The sample holds about 140,000 clones, about four fifths seen once. Material for sequencing was peripheral blood. All receptors come from a human donor in a cohort sampled during active COVID-19. CDR3s include the opening cysteine and the closing phenylalanine or tryptophan. The D gene is left open where the match is weak. Size is stated for part of the rows, as once, few or many counts, or as a class when the clone is expanded.

j_gene: TRBJ2-2; abundance: once; v_gene: TRBV9; d_gene: .; CDR3nt: TGTGCCAGCAGCGTAGGGTTTGTGCGGTCAAACACCGGGGAGCTGTTTTTT; CDR3aa: CASSVGFVRSNTGELFF
j_gene: TRBJ2-3; abundance: .; v_gene: TRBV11-3; d_gene: TRBD1; CDR3nt: TGTGCCAGCAGCTCGGGACAGGGTGTAGGCACAGATACGCAGTATTTT; CDR3aa: CASSSGQGVGTDTQYF
j_gene: TRBJ2-3; abundance: .; v_gene: TRBV5-5; d_gene: TRBD1; CDR3nt: TGTGCCAGCAGCTTGGGACAGGGAAGCACAGATACGCAGTATTTT; CDR3aa: CASSLGQGSTDTQYF
j_gene: TRBJ2-2; abundance: .; v_gene: TRBV7-3; d_gene: .; CDR3nt: TGTGCCAGCAGCCTCCCAGGGTCCGGGGAGCTGTTTTTT; CDR3aa: CASSLPGSGELFF
j_gene: TRBJ2-7; abundance: .; v_gene: TRBV29-1; d_gene: TRBD1; CDR3nt: TGCAGCGTTGAGCCGGGACAGGGCATCGGGCAGTACTTC; CDR3aa: CSVEPGQGIGQYF
j_gene: TRBJ1-1; abundance: few; v_gene: TRBV7-9; d_gene: TRBD1; CDR3nt: TGTGCCAGCAACCGACAGGGTGCCACTGAAGCTTTCTTT; CDR3aa: CASNRQGATEAFF
j_gene: TRBJ1-1; abundance: few; v_gene: TRBV6-2/TRBV6-3; d_gene: TRBD1; CDR3nt: TGTGCCAGCAGTCACCAGTCGGGACAGGGATGGATTATAACTGAAGCTTTCTTT; CDR3aa: CASSHQSGQGWIITEAFF
j_gene: TRBJ1-6; abundance: .; v_gene: TRBV5-1; d_gene: .; CDR3nt: TGCGCCAGCAGCTTACCAGGGGAGCATTCACCCCTCCACTTT; CDR3aa: CASSLPGEHSPLHF
j_gene: TRBJ1-1; abundance: once; v_gene: TRBV6-2/TRBV6-3; d_gene: .; CDR3nt: TGTGCCAGCAGTTCGAGGGCAGTCTATCGGCTCACTGAAGCTTTCTTT; CDR3aa: CASSSRAVYRLTEAFF
j_gene: TRBJ2-7; abundance: .; v_gene: TRBV29-1; d_gene: TRBD1; CDR3nt: TGCAGCGTTGACGAGACAGGGGGCTCGAACGAGCAGTACTTC; CDR3aa: CSVDETGGSNEQYF
j_gene: TRBJ2-2; abundance: .; v_gene: TRBV30; d_gene: .; CDR3nt: TGTGCCTGGAGTGTAATACCCGTCGGGGCCGGGGAGCTGTTTTTT; CDR3aa: CAWSVIPVGAGELFF
j_gene: TRBJ2-1; abundance: .; v_gene: TRBV19; d_gene: TRBD2; CDR3nt: TGTGCCAGTAGTATTGGGAGGAGCGGGAGGGCAGGTGAGCAGTTCTTC; CDR3aa: CASSIGRSGRAGEQFF
j_gene: TRBJ1-2; abundance: .; v_gene: TRBV7-2; d_gene: TRBD1; CDR3nt: TGTGCCAGCAGCCAGGGGGCTCGCTATGGCTACACCTTC; CDR3aa: CASSQGARYGYTF
j_gene: TRBJ2-7; abundance: once; v_gene: TRBV9; d_gene: .; CDR3nt: TGTGCCAGCAGCGGATCCCCAGGTTACGAGCAGTACTTC; CDR3aa: CASSGSPGYEQYF
j_gene: TRBJ1-2; abundance: .; v_gene: TRBV28; d_gene: TRBD1; CDR3nt: TGTGCCAGCAGTCCACCCGGGACAGCTAACTATGGCTACACCTTC; CDR3aa: CASSPPGTANYGYTF
j_gene: TRBJ2-7; abundance: .; v_gene: TRBV18; d_gene: .; CDR3nt: TGTGCCAGCTCACCTTATAGGGGACTGAACTACGAGCAGTACTTC; CDR3aa: CASSPYRGLNYEQYF
j_gene: TRBJ1-4; abundance: .; v_gene: TRBV19; d_gene: TRBD1; CDR3nt: TGTGCCAGTAGGAGGACAGGGGAGGGAGAAAAACTGTTTTTT; CDR3aa: CASRRTGEGEKLFF
j_gene: TRBJ2-7; abundance: .; v_gene: TRBV21-1; d_gene: .; CDR3nt: TGTGCCAGCAGCAAGTTAGGGGCCCCCAGCAAAGTTACCCAATTAACCTACGAGCAGTACTTC; CDR3aa: CASSKLGAPSKVTQLTYEQYF
j_gene: TRBJ1-3; abundance: .; v_gene: TRBV19; d_gene: .; CDR3nt: TGTGCCAGTAGCCAGGACGGGGGAACAGACACCATATATTTT; CDR3aa: CASSQDGGTDTIYF
j_gene: TRBJ1-2; abundance: few; v_gene: TRBV30; d_gene: .; CDR3nt: TGTGCCTGGAGTGTACGAGGTGGCTACACCTTC; CDR3aa: CAWSVRGGYTF
j_gene: TRBJ2-7; abundance: .; v_gene: TRBV7-9; d_gene: .; CDR3nt: TGTGCCAGCAGCTCAGAGGTCAGTTGGAACGAGCAGTACTTC; CDR3aa: CASSSEVSWNEQYF
j_gene: TRBJ1-2; abundance: once; v_gene: TRBV5-1; d_gene: .; CDR3nt: TGCGCCAGCCTACCAATGGCGGGCACCTATGGCTACACCTTC; CDR3aa: CASLPMAGTYGYTF
j_gene: TRBJ2-6; abundance: few; v_gene: TRBV2; d_gene: .; CDR3nt: TGTGCCAGCAGTGCCCTACGATCCTCTGGGGCCAACGTCCTGACTTTC; CDR3aa: CASSALRSSGANVLTF
j_gene: TRBJ1-2; abundance: .; v_gene: TRBV3-1/TRBV3-2; d_gene: .; CDR3nt: TGTGCCAGCAGCCAAGATCTCAGGTACTATGGCTACACCTTC; CDR3aa: CASSQDLRYYGYTF
j_gene: TRBJ2-7; abundance: .; v_gene: TRBV6-2/TRBV6-3; d_gene: TRBD1; CDR3nt: TGTGCCAGCACCCCGCAAAGGGGGCTAACCTACGAGCAGTACTTC; CDR3aa: CASTPQRGLTYEQYF
j_gene: TRBJ2-1; abundance: .; v_gene: TRBV7-3; d_gene: .; CDR3nt: TGTGCCAGCAGCTCCACCGGGTGGAGTGAGCAGTTCTTC; CDR3aa: CASSSTGWSEQFF
j_gene: TRBJ2-2; abundance: .; v_gene: TRBV27; d_gene: .; CDR3nt: TGTGCCAGCAGTTTATCTACAGGGTGGAACACCGGGGAGCTGTTTTTT; CDR3aa: CASSLSTGWNTGELFF
j_gene: TRBJ1-5; abundance: .; v_gene: TRBV5-1; d_gene: TRBD1; CDR3nt: TGCGCCAGCAGCCTAAGTCCCGGGACAGGGGGCGGGGGACAGCCCCAGCATTTT; CDR3aa: CASSLSPGTGGGGQPQHF
j_gene: TRBJ2-2; abundance: .; v_gene: TRBV28; d_gene: .; CDR3nt: TGTGCCAGCAGCTTTAGCCCAACCGGGGAGCTGTTTTTT; CDR3aa: CASSFSPTGELFF
j_gene: TRBJ2-5; abundance: .; v_gene: TRBV5-1; d_gene: .; CDR3nt: TGCGCCAGCACCACAGAGTGGGACCAAGAGACCCAGTACTTC; CDR3aa: CASTTEWDQETQYF
j_gene: TRBJ1-1; abundance: .; v_gene: TRBV7-9; d_gene: TRBD1; CDR3nt: TGTGCCAGCACCGGACAGGGGGCAGGCGGAGCTTTCTTT; CDR3aa: CASTGQGAGGAFF
j_gene: TRBJ2-1; abundance: .; v_gene: TRBV7-2; d_gene: TRBD2; CDR3nt: TGTGCCAGCAGCCCCCCCTTTAGCGGGAGGGGGGCTGAGCAGTTCTTC; CDR3aa: CASSPPFSGRGAEQFF
j_gene: TRBJ2-6; abundance: .; v_gene: TRBV18; d_gene: TRBD1; CDR3nt: TGTGCCAGCTCACAGAACGGACAGGTGAATTCTGGGGCCAACGTCCTGACTTTC; CDR3aa: CASSQNGQVNSGANVLTF
j_gene: TRBJ1-4; abundance: .; v_gene: TRBV7-8; d_gene: .; CDR3nt: TGTGCCAGCAGCTTAGAAGGGGTCTGGGGAAAACTGTTTTTT; CDR3aa: CASSLEGVWGKLFF
j_gene: TRBJ1-4; abundance: .; v_gene: TRBV5-1; d_gene: .; CDR3nt: TGCGCCAGCAGCCAGAACCAGAGGTGGGAGGGTGAAAAACTGTTTTTT; CDR3aa: CASSQNQRWEGEKLFF